Sequencing of this T cell receptor beta chain was carried out in a study of low-dose radiotherapy and immunotherapy resistance in tumors. Study in general: Participants were given intravenous cyclophosphamide 200 mg/m2 every two weeks, one day before radiation and immunotherapy.

Time point: after trial treatment. Treatment: LDRT plus nivolumab, ipilimumab, low-dose cyclophosphamide and aspirin (RACIN trial). Germline values: CDR1 LNHNV, CDR2 YYDKDF (reference sequence). CDR3 length: 13 amino acids. V dropped 0 bases and J dropped 14 bases, with 14 bases sitting between them. The authors amplified TCRs for 15 to 25 PCR cycles with a constant-region primer and a V-primer adapter. Researchers amplified the isolated mRNA using in vitro transcription. Each CDR3 protein is one row after TCRdb ran MiXCR on the reads. The sample holds some 52,000 distinct CDR3 sequences, 33% seen once.

The receptor's source is a male donor with rectosigmoid adenocarcinoma. The chain recombines TRBV15 with TRBJ2-1; D is unclear. Sequenced here: PBMCs, sampled after low-dose radiotherapy plus immunotherapy. The DNA of the CDR3 is TGTGCCACCAGCAGAGATTATCAACGTAACGAGTTCTTC. Translating gives CATSRDYQRNEFF.